Below, 22 T cell receptor beta chains from the same sample are listed, as sequenced in a study of identical twins. A single record per CDR3 protein comes from TCRdb applying MiXCR to the 5' RACE reads. Of around 510,000 distinct CDR3 sequences in the sample, roughly an eighth are singletons; the top ten hold around 0.98%. The same specimen was also included in a second study, on yellow fever vaccine responses in identical twins.

Specimen: CD4+ T cells sorted from blood. The receptors derive from a woman under 30 in good health.

J is TRBJ2-2 and V is TRBV5-1; D unresolved. Trimming cost V 3 bases and J 0 bases, with 12 bases left between them. Germline loops: CDR1 SGHRS, CDR2 YFSETQ. The CDR3 runs to 16 residues. DNA for the CDR3: TGCGCCAGCAGCTCAGTGGACCGTGCGAACACCGGGGAGCTGTTTTTT. Amino acid sequence: CASSSVDRANTGELFF.

The V call is TRBV5-1, the J call TRBJ2-1; no clear D gene. The CDR3 has 15 amino acids. CDR1 is SGHRS, CDR2 YFSETQ, per germline. Between the trimmed V and J ends, which lost 0 bases and 4 bases, there was a span of 11 bases. CDR3 in DNA: TGCGCCAGCAGCTTGGAGCCCCTAGTTTACAATGAGCAGTTCTTC. Protein: CASSLEPLVYNEQFF.

A few counts support this clonotype. CDR3 residues: CASSLYPGGGETQYF. The DNA of the CDR3 is TGTGCCAGCAGCTTGTATCCAGGGGGGGGAGAGACCCAGTACTTC. The chain carries TRBV5-5 and TRBJ2-5, with D perhaps given as TRBD1 or TRBD2 (7 bases each). The CDR3 covers 15 residues. V lost 1 base to trimming and J lost 4 bases, with 14 bases between them. The germline CDR1 and CDR2 sequences are SGHKS and YYEKEE (reference sequence).

This clonotype was recorded a few times. The V and J genes are TRBV14 and TRBJ2-7, with 9 bases fitting TRBD2. The V segment lost 2 bases and the J segment 4 bases; nucleotides outside the gene matches: 9. Germline V gene sequence: CDR1 SGHDN, CDR2 FVKESK. This CDR3 has 16 residues. CDR3 sequence reads: CASSQHLAGDKYEQYF. The CDR3 DNA sequence: TGTGCCAGCAGCCAACACTTAGCGGGAGATAAGTACGAGCAGTACTTC.

V gene TRBV7-2 combines with J gene TRBJ2-5, with D unclear. CDR3 length: 15 amino acids. The V and J ends lost 2 bases and 1 base respectively, with 11 bases between them. The V gene's germline CDR1 is SGHTA and CDR2 FQGNSA. CDR3 protein: CASSLIRRPQETQYF. In nucleotides, the CDR3 is TGTGCCAGCAGCTTAATAAGACGTCCCCAAGAGACCCAGTACTTC.

The J gene is TRBJ2-7, the V gene TRBV27; D possibly uses TRBD1 or TRBD2 (6 bases each). CDR3 length: 14 amino acids. With 3 bases removed from V and 4 bases from J, the gap between germline ends came to 13 bases. Looked up from germline, CDR1 is MNHEY and CDR2 is SMNVEV (reference sequence). The CDR3 DNA is TGTGCCAGCAGTTTTGCGGGACACGGATACGAGCAGTACTTC. It encodes CASSFAGHGYEQYF.

This clonotype was seen many times. This chain connects TRBV10-3 to TRBJ2-7, with unresolved D. V lost 1 base to trimming and J lost 2 bases, with 3 bases between them. The CDR3 loop spans 12 amino acids. The germline gives CDR1 ENHRY, CDR2 SYGVKD. Here the CDR3 reads CAISEFPYEQYF. The CDR3 bases are TGTGCCATCAGTGAGTTCCCCTACGAGCAGTACTTC.

This clonotype was counted many times. In DNA form, the CDR3 reads TGTGCCAGCAGCTCTCTGGACAGGGATGAAGCTTTCTTT. Translation: CASSSLDRDEAFF. This rearrangement joins TRBV7-2 to TRBJ1-1, with 8 positions matching TRBD1. The CDR3 totals 13 residues. J was trimmed by 7 bases and V by 4 bases; bases with no gene match: 5. CDR1 is SGHTA and CDR2 is FQGNSA in the germline V gene.

V usage is TRBV21-1 and J usage is TRBJ2-3; TRBD2, the table's D call, was not compared with the DNA. TRBV21-1 is tagged as a pseudogene. The CDR3 totals 16 residues. The CDR3 loop reads CASSKGVREWDDTQYF. The CDR3 bases are TGTGCCAGCAGCAAAGGTGTGCGGGAGTGGGATGATACGCAGTATTTT.

This clonotype was counted a few times. The rearrangement joins TRBV24-1 to TRBJ2-1; 7 bases agree with TRBD2. CDR1 is KGHDR, CDR2 SFDVKD, per germline. The CDR3 totals 14 residues. The V segment lost 0 bases and the J segment 10 bases; nucleotides outside the gene matches: 5. The CDR3 reads CATSDLFSGGEQFF. DNA for the CDR3: TGTGCCACCAGTGATTTGTTCTCGGGAGGAGAGCAGTTCTTC.

This clonotype showed up just a few times. The chain is built from TRBV5-1 and TRBJ1-6, with TRBD1 identical over 9 bases. CDR1 and CDR2 (germline): SGHRS, YFSETQ. Trimming cost V 1 base and J 10 bases; bases outside gene matches: 6. This CDR3 is 15 amino acids long. CDR3 coding DNA: TGCGCCAGCAGCTTGACCGGGACAGGGAGATCACCCCTCCACTTT. It yields the protein CASSLTGTGRSPLHF.

This clonotype was recorded at least ten times. Sequence at one end of the junction differs from germline and may be a read error. This chain joins TRBV5-1 and TRBJ2-2; D not certain. Germline CDR1 and CDR2: SGHRS and YFSETQ. CDR3 length equals 13 residues. Here the CDR3 reads CASSLGSAGELFF. CDR3 sequence (DNA): TGTGCCAGCAGCTTAGGGTCCGCCGGGGAGCTGTTTTTT.

J is TRBJ2-7 and V is TRBV20-1; TRBD2 agrees at 13 bases. The germline gives CDR1 DFQATT, CDR2 SNEGSKA (reference sequence). The CDR3 contains 18 residues. The V segment lost 0 bases and the J segment 0 bases; nucleotides outside the gene matches: 8. CDR3 protein: CSARDPRTSGSASYEQYF. CDR3 in DNA: TGCAGTGCTAGAGATCCCCGGACTAGCGGGAGCGCCTCCTACGAGCAGTACTTC.

Of note for this clonotype: A much larger clone lies a single base off, so this may be a read error. This chain joins TRBV29-1 and TRBJ2-5; 7 nucleotides agree with TRBD1. The CDR3 consists of 13 residues. J lost 6 bases, V lost 6 bases, and 10 bases had no gene match. Germline CDR1 SQVTM, CDR2 ANQGSEA. The CDR3 reads CSVRQGGQKTQYF. Here the CDR3 DNA reads TGCAGCGTAAGACAGGGTGGTCAAAAGACCCAGTACTTC.

This clonotype was found many times. This chain connects TRBV29-1 to TRBJ2-5, with D possibly matching TRBD1 (6 bases). V dropped 0 bases and J dropped 0 bases, with 11 bases sitting between them. Germline lookup yields CDR1 SQVTM and CDR2 ANQGSEA. This CDR3 is 15 amino acids long. CDR3 amino acids: CSVEDSGTHQETQYF. The CDR3 DNA is TGCAGCGTTGAAGACTCCGGGACACACCAAGAGACCCAGTACTTC.

The chain uses TRBV4-1 and TRBJ2-2; the match to TRBD2 covers 11 bases. The CDR3 has 18 amino acids. The germline CDR1 and CDR2 sequences are MGHRA and YSYEKL. Trimming at V came to 0 bases and at J to 2 bases, leaving 5 bases not matched to a gene. The CDR3: CASSQDLGLADNTGELFF. CDR3 coding DNA: TGCGCCAGCAGCCAAGATCTGGGACTAGCGGATAACACCGGGGAGCTGTTTTTT.

This clonotype was seen many times. This chain uses TRBV11-2 with TRBJ2-3, with D uncertain. The CDR3 extends over 13 amino acids. Deletions cut 4 bases from V and 1 base from J, with 6 bases between. Per germline, CDR1 SGHAT and CDR2 FQNNGV. This CDR3 is CASSSQGTDTQYF. The CDR3 nucleotides read TGTGCCAGCAGCTCTCAGGGCACAGATACGCAGTATTTT.

This clonotype was observed a few times. This rearrangement joins TRBV2 to TRBJ2-7; D remains unclear. CDR1 and CDR2 from the germline V gene are SNHLY and FYNNEI. There are 15 residues in the CDR3. Trimming pared 5 bases from V and 2 bases from J, leaving 16 bases between. CDR3 in amino acids: CASSLALLSTYEQYF. CDR3 bases: TGTGCCAGCAGTTTAGCCCTCCTGTCGACCTACGAGCAGTACTTC.

Many counts were recorded for this clonotype. This chain connects TRBV5-1 to TRBJ1-2; tentatively, D is TRBD1 (6 bases). This CDR3 comprises 13 residues. Trimming removed 1 base at V and 4 bases at J, with 8 bases between. Germline V CDR1 and CDR2: SGHRS, YFSETQ. CDR3 residues: CASSLNRAYGYTF. CDR3 coding DNA: TGCGCCAGCAGCTTGAACAGGGCCTATGGCTACACCTTC.

This clonotype occurred a few times. The chain links TRBV30 to TRBJ2-7, with TRBD1 identical over 9 bases. Germline CDR1 and CDR2: GTSNPN and SVGIG (reference sequence). This CDR3 is 14 amino acids long. J was trimmed by 4 bases and V by 1 base; bases with no gene match: 5. The CDR3 region is CAWSADRGRYEQYF. The CDR3 nucleotides read TGTGCCTGGAGTGCCGACAGGGGGAGGTACGAGCAGTACTTC.

Here the CDR3 DNA reads TGTGCCATCACCCCGGACAGGGATGGCACTGAAGCTTTCTTT. Its translation is CAITPDRDGTEAFF. The chain couples TRBV10-3 to TRBJ1-1, with 8 nucleotides matching TRBD1. After removal of 7 bases from V and 4 bases from J, the junction contained 8 bases not matched to a gene. The CDR3 totals 14 residues. Germline CDR1 and CDR2: ENHRY and SYGVKD.

There are a few counts of this clonotype. The chain links TRBV7-2 to TRBJ2-7; no firm D call. Germline CDR1 and CDR2: SGHTA and FQGNSA. With 6 bases removed from V and 3 bases from J, the gap between germline ends came to 15 bases. This CDR3 has 14 residues. CDR3 DNA sequence: TGTGCCAGCAGGAAGTCCCAAAACGTCTACGAGCAGTACTTC. Its translation is CASRKSQNVYEQYF.